This T cell receptor beta chain came from a study of naive and memory T cell subsets. Broader study findings: Diversity fell and Gini index rose from naive through CM, EM, EMRA. RNA-based TCR counts may shift with T cell activation and differentiation.

This clonotype was picked up many times. Antigen: not known. V lost 4 bases and J lost 0; bases outside the gene matches: 0. The length of the CDR3 is 15 residues. The beta constant-region primer was an equimolar mix of two oligonucleotides covering TRBC1 and TRBC2. Nested alpha and beta constant-region primers with the SP2 primer drove four PCR rounds on ligated cDNA. One entry per CDR3 protein results from TCRdb running MiXCR on the UMI-ligation and nested PCR reads. The data hold approximately 80,000 distinct CDR3 sequences, with roughly 9.2% observed a single time. Sequential positive selection took CD4 T cells first, then CD8 T cells.

The sequencing input was naive CD8+ T cells from blood. The V call is TRBV12-3 or TRBV12-4, the J call TRBJ2-3, with 11 bases aligning to TRBD2. The source of this sequence is a human donor in good health. The CDR3 DNA reads as TGTGCCAGCAGTTGGACTAGCGGGAGCACAGATACGCAGTATTTT. This codes for CASSWTSGSTDTQYF.